This TCR beta chain appears in the sequencing data of a study of shared clonotypes between healthy human individuals. Study observations and caveats: Represented genetic and exposure-history diversity was restricted by having few donors. Clonotype sharing among donors likely depends on sequencing depth.

Germline CDR1 is KGHSH and CDR2 is LQKENI. This CDR3 contains 14 residues. V shed 2 bases and J shed 2 bases, with 10 bases lying between them. Comments on this clone: The antigen is not known.

The sequencing of unsorted PBMC DNA took place on ten immunoSEQ deep assay plates. Clones were read by immunoSEQ multiplex PCR, and TCRdb kept only the in-frame ones, dropping some. The table has about 490,000 clones, approximately 84% seen once; the top ten hold approximately 12%. Genomic DNA of unsorted samples came from 85 million to 95 million PBMCs. Sequencing input: PBMCs. This chain connects TRBV18 to TRBJ2-7, with D perhaps TRBD1 (5 bases). The source is a woman in her forties in good health. Some clones in this sample may be carry-over from other donors' samples. Here the CDR3 DNA reads TGTGCCAGCTCACCAGAGACAGTTGCCTACGAGCAGTACTTC. Amino acid sequence: CASSPETVAYEQYF.